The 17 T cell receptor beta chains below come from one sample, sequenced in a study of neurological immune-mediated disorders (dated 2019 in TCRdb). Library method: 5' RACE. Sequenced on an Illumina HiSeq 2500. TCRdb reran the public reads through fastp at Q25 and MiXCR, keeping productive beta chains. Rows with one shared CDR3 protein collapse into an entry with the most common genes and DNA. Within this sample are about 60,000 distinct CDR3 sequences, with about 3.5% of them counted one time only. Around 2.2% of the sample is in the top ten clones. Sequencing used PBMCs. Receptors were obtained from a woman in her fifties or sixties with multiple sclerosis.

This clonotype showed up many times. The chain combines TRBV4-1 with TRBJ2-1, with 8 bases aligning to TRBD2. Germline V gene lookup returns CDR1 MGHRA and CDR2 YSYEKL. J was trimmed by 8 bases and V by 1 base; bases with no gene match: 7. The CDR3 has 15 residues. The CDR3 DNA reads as TGCGCCAGCAGCCAAGGGCAGCGGGAGATTGATGAGCAGTTCTTC. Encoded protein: CASSQGQREIDEQFF.

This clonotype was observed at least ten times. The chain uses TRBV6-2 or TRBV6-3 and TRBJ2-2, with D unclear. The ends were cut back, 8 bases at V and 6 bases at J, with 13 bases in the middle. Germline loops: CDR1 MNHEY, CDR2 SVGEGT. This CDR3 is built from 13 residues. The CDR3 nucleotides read TGTGCCAGCGGGCGGAGAATCGCCGGGGAGCTGTTTTTT. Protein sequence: CASGRRIAGELFF.

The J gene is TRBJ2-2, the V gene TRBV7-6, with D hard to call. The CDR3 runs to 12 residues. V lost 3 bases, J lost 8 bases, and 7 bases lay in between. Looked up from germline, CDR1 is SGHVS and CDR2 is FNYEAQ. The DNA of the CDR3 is TGTGCCAGCAGCTTCAGTTCGGGGGAGCTGTTTTTT. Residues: CASSFSSGELFF.

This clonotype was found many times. The chain's CDR3 is CASSPGTGSYEQYF. In DNA form, the CDR3 reads TGCGCCAGCAGCCCGGGGACCGGGAGCTACGAGCAGTACTTC. The chain has TRBV4-3 and TRBJ2-7; weak D call: TRBD2 (6 bases). Trimming shortened V by 4 bases and J by 3 bases, and 13 bases separated the two germline ends. The germline gives CDR1 LGHNA, CDR2 YSLEER. The CDR3 is made up of 14 amino acids.

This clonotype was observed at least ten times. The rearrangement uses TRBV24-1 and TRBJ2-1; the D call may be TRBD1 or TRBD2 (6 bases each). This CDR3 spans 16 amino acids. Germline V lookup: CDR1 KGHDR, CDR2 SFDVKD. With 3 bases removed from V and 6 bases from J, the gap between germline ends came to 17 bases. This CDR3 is CATSDLPVPGANEQFF. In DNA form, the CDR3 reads TGTGCCACCAGTGATCTCCCGGTCCCGGGGGCCAATGAGCAGTTCTTC.

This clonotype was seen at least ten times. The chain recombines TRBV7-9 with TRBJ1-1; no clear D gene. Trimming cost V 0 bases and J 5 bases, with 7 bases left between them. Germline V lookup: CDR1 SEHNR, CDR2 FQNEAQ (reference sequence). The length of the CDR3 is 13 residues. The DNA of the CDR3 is TGTGCCAGCAGCTTAGCTACGGTAACTGAAGCTTTCTTT. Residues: CASSLATVTEAFF.

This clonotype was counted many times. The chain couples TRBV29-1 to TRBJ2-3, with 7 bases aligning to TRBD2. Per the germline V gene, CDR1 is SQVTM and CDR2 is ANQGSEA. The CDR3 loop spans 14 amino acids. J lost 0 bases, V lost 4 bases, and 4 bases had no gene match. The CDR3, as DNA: TGCAGCGTTGGGGAGGGAACGAGCACAGATACGCAGTATTTT. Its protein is CSVGEGTSTDTQYF.

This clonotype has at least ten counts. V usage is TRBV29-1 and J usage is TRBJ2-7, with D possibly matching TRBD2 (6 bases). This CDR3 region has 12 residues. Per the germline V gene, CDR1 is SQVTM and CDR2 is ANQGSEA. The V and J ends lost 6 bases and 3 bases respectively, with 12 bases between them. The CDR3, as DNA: TGCAGCGTGGCGGGGCGGCTCTACGAGCAGTACTTC. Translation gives CSVAGRLYEQYF.

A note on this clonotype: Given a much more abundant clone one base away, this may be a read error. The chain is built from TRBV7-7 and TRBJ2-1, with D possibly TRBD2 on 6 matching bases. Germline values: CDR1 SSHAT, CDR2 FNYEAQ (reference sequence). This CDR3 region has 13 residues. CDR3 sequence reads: CASSLAGGYEQFF. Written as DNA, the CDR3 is TGTGCTAGCAGCTTAGCTGGAGGGTATGAGCAGTTCTTC.

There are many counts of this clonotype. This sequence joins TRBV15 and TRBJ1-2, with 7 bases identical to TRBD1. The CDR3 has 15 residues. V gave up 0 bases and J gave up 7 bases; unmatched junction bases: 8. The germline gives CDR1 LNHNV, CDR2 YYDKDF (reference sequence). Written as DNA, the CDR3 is TGTGCCACCAGCAGAGATACTGAGGGGGCGAGTGGCTACACCTTC. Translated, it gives CATSRDTEGASGYTF.

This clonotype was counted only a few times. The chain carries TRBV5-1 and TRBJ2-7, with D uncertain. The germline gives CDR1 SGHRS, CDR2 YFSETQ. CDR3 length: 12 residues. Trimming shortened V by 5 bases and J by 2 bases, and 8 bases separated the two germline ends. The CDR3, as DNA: TGCGCCAGCAGTGACTTAGCCTACGAGCAGTACTTC. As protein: CASSDLAYEQYF.

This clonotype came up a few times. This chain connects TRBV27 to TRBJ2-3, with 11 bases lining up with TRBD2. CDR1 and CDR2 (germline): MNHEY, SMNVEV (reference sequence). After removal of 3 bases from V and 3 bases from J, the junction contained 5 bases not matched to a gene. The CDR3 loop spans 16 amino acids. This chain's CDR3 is CASSFFTSGRTDTQYF. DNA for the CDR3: TGTGCCAGCAGTTTTTTCACTAGCGGGAGAACAGATACGCAGTATTTT.

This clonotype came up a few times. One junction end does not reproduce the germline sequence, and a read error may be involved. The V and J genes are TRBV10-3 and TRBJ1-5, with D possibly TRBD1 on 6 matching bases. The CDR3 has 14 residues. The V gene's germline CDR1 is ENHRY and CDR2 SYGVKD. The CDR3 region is CAISEQGFLQPQNF. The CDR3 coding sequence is TGTGCCATCAGTGAACAGGGTTTCTTGCAGCCCCAGAATTTT.

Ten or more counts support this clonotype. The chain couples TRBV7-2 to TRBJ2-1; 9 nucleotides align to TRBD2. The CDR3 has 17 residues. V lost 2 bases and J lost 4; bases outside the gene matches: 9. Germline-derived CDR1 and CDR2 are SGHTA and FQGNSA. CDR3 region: CASSLQAGGLLYNEQFF. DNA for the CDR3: TGTGCCAGCAGCTTACAAGCGGGAGGACTCCTATACAATGAGCAGTTCTTC.

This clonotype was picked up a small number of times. The CDR3 sequence is CASSSYGGGNIQYF. The CDR3 nucleotides read TGTGCCAGCAGCTCTTACGGAGGAGGAAACATTCAGTACTTC. The chain is built from TRBV7-2 and TRBJ2-4, with D possibly matching TRBD2 (5 bases). The CDR3 runs 14 residues. The germline V gene has CDR1 SGHTA and CDR2 FQGNSA. Trimming cost V 4 bases and J 6 bases, with 13 bases left between them.

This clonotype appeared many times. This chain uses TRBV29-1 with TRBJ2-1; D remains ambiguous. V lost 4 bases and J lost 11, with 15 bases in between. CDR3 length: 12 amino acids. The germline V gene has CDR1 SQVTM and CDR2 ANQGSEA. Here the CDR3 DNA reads TGCAGCGTTGCGAGTGTAGGTCAGCAGCAGTTCTTC. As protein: CSVASVGQQQFF.

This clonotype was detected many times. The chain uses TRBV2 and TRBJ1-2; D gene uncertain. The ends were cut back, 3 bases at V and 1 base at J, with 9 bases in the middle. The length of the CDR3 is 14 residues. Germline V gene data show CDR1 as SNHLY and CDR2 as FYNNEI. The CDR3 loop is CASSELTFNYGYTF. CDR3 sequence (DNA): TGTGCCAGCAGTGAGCTAACGTTTAACTATGGCTACACCTTC.